Described below is a single T cell receptor beta chain sequence and its context. Trimming removed 5 bases from V and 0 bases from J; junction bases left unmatched: 5. CDR3 size: 16 residues. The germline CDR1 and CDR2 sequences are SGHDN and FVKESK. The data were taken from a study of shared clonotypes between healthy human individuals. Turning to the study itself: The plates for each donor numbered three CD4 naive, three CD4 memory, two CD8 naive and one CD8 memory.

HIV-negative, healthy adults without recent acute infections or vaccinations were the donors. Researchers partitioned CD4+ cells into CD45RA+ naive and CD45RA-negative memory subsets. Produced via immunoSEQ multiplex PCR; TCRdb's table is partial and in-frame only. The top ten clones hold roughly 1.2% of a sample with some 1,400,000 clones, about 96% of them seen once. The sequenced sample was naive CD4+ T cells sorted from blood. As to subset: CD45RA+ positively selected. This chain connects TRBV14 to TRBJ2-1, with 9 bases lining up with TRBD1. The source is a man younger than 40 in good health. This chain's CDR3 is CASSAHRGLSYNEQFF. DNA for the CDR3: TGTGCCAGCAGCGCACACAGGGGGCTCTCCTACAATGAGCAGTTCTTC.